This T cell receptor beta chain was captured in a study of cytomegalovirus exposure and HLA in healthy donors. Study in general: The approximately 120 validation repertoires were reported in a later analysis to have been generated on the same platform as the roughly 720 first-cohort repertoires. Regarding the study as a whole: The TCR clusters that emerged in the first cohort tended, a later analysis found, to co-occur in the approximately 130 validation repertoires. Researchers reported that a few CMV-associated chains were confirmed in vitro as CMV antigen-specific.

CDR1 and CDR2 (germline): LGHNA, YSLEER. The CDR3 contains 18 residues. The trim removed 1 base at V and 3 bases at J, leaving 6 bases unmatched. Sequencing was performed with immunoSEQ multiplex PCR; in TCRdb, only in-frame clones are kept and a portion is missing. Of roughly 200,000 clones listed, 84% are singletons. On this clone itself: Its matching antigen is unknown.

This TCR was recovered from a young woman in good health and CMV-seropositive. The chain couples TRBV4-3 to TRBJ2-2, with 12 nucleotides matching TRBD2. Input material: PBMCs. CDR3 protein: CASSQALAGGPDTGELFF. The CDR3 bases are TGCGCCAGCAGCCAAGCCCTAGCGGGGGGGCCTGACACCGGGGAGCTGTTTTTT.